This T cell receptor (beta chain) was captured by sequencing in a study of blood T cell repertoires in COVID-19. Study details: PBMCs, B-cell-depleted T cells, or T cells provided the cDNA or gDNA that made up the material.

Germline-derived CDR1 and CDR2 are SGHVS and FQNEAQ. V was shortened by 1 base and J by 2 bases, with 12 bases between the two germline ends. This CDR3 has 15 amino acids. Authors' processing steps: Estimated nucleated cell counts came from reference gene primer amplification. TCRdb's copy holds only in-frame clones and misses some; the assay was immunoSEQ multiplex PCR. The V and J calls and clone size are taken from that table; D and trimming were inferred from the DNA. This table holds over 300,000 clones, around 86% found once. The age range of participants was about 18 to 89 years, with residence in roughly 25 US areas.

V gene TRBV7-8 combines with J gene TRBJ2-7; D is ambiguous. Specimen: PBMCs or T cells enriched from blood (not recorded which). The TCR sequence derives from a woman aged 18-29 years who had recovered from COVID-19. Here the CDR3 reads CASSLELPPAYEQYF. DNA of the CDR3: TGTGCCAGCAGCTTAGAACTACCCCCAGCCTACGAGCAGTACTTC.